Below are 26 T cell receptor beta chains sequenced from a single sample in a study of blood T cell repertoires in COVID-19 (dated by TCRdb to 2018 to 2021). The library was prepared using the immunoSEQ multiplex PCR assay. TCRdb obtained this table from immuneACCESS and retained in-frame rearrangements with V and J assigned. These tables miss some clones; where compared with another copy, unresolved V genes account for less than half of the shortfall, and the remainder is unexplained. For this sample the table gives 130,000 or so clones, of which about 80% were detected only once. Over 9% of the sample is held by the ten biggest clonotypes. The sequencing sample was made of PBMCs or T cells enriched from blood (not recorded which). The receptors originated from a man over 45 who had recovered from COVID-19.

The CDR3 DNA is TGTGCCAGCAGTCACCCGGGGGGGGCCAGCTACAATGAGCAGTTCTTC. Residues: CASSHPGGASYNEQFF. J is TRBJ2-1 and V is TRBV27, with TRBD2 matching over 8 bases. CDR3 length: 16 residues. Germline loops: CDR1 MNHEY, CDR2 SMNVEV (reference sequence). With 5 bases clipped from V and 3 bases from J, the junction kept 9 bases outside the gene matches.

This clone was seen more than once but under ten times. The chain recombines TRBV14 with TRBJ1-2; tentatively, D is TRBD1 (6 bases). V was clipped by 3 bases and J by 4 bases, with 12 bases between them. The germline V gene has CDR1 SGHDN and CDR2 FVKESK. The CDR3 loop spans 14 amino acids. The CDR3 loop is CASSQTQGTYGYTF. The CDR3 DNA follows: TGTGCCAGCAGCCAGACACAGGGCACCTATGGCTACACCTTC.

This clone occurred a few times. J is TRBJ1-2 and V is TRBV5-6, with 7 bases matching TRBD1. CDR1 is SGHDT, CDR2 YYEEEE, per germline. Losses at the gene ends were 5 bases for V and 4 bases for J; bases not matched to a gene: 11. The CDR3 is made up of 15 amino acids. The CDR3, as DNA: TGTGCCAGCAGACGGCGGGACAGAGATTTCTATGGCTACACCTTC. Amino acid sequence: CASRRRDRDFYGYTF.

This chain joins TRBV6-5 and TRBJ1-2, with D possibly matching TRBD1 (6 bases). Germline V gene sequence: CDR1 MNHEY, CDR2 SVGAGI. V shed 6 bases and J shed 7 bases, with 12 bases lying between them. CDR3 length: 12 residues. For the CDR3, the DNA is TGTGCCAGCAGCGAGACAGGTAGTGGCTACACCTTC. Translated: CASSETGSGYTF.

The V and J genes are TRBV7-8 and TRBJ2-3, with TRBD2 matching over 11 bases. In germline, CDR1 is SGHVS, CDR2 FQNEAQ. The CDR3 loop spans 16 amino acids. The V segment lost 5 bases and the J segment 6 bases; nucleotides outside the gene matches: 10. The CDR3 loop reads CASSGSGGGGSDTQYF. In nucleotides, the CDR3 is TGTGCCAGCAGCGGTAGCGGGGGGGGCGGTTCGGATACGCAGTATTTT.

The rearrangement joins TRBV7-2 to TRBJ2-7; TRBD1 matches at 7 bases. The CDR3 covers 13 residues. Germline V lookup: CDR1 SGHTA, CDR2 FQGNSA. The trim removed 5 bases at V and 3 bases at J, leaving 4 bases unmatched. The CDR3 sequence is CASSQNRGYEQYF. CDR3 DNA sequence: TGTGCCAGCAGCCAAAACAGGGGCTACGAGCAGTACTTC.

V gene TRBV6-5 combines with J gene TRBJ2-1, with TRBD2 identical over 13 bases. Per the germline V gene, CDR1 is MNHEY and CDR2 is SVGAGI. The CDR3 loop spans 14 amino acids. J gave up 12 bases and V 9 bases, and 11 bases lay outside the gene matches. CDR3 amino acids: CASSGTSGVTGQFF. CDR3 bases: TGTGCCAGTTCCGGGACTAGCGGGGTGACGGGGCAGTTCTTC.

The V call is TRBV5-1, the J call TRBJ1-1; 7 nucleotides match TRBD1. Unmatched junction bases numbered 3, after V lost 0 bases and J lost 1 base. CDR3 length equals 15 residues. Per germline, CDR1 SGHRS and CDR2 YFSETQ. The CDR3 sequence is CASSLGGQANTEAFF. DNA of the CDR3: TGCGCCAGCAGCTTGGGCGGACAGGCGAACACTGAAGCTTTCTTT.

V usage is TRBV7-9 and J usage is TRBJ1-6, with 9 positions matching TRBD1. Germline V gene lookup returns CDR1 SEHNR and CDR2 FQNEAQ (reference sequence). The CDR3 runs 17 residues. V dropped 5 bases and J dropped 9; count of bases not matched to a gene: 14. This CDR3 is CASSLHDQQGASSPLHF. The CDR3 region has the DNA TGTGCCAGCAGCCTCCACGACCAACAGGGGGCAAGTTCACCCCTCCACTTT. Filled out from reference TRBV7-9 and TRBJ1-6, the complete variable domain reads DTGVSQNPRHKITKRGQNVTFRCDPISEHNRLYWYRQTLGQGPEFLTYFQNEAQLEKSRLLSDRFSAERPKGSFSTLEIQRTEQGDSAMYLCASSLHDQQGASSPLHFGNGTRLTVT.

J is TRBJ1-5 and V is TRBV4-2; no clear D. Per the germline V gene, CDR1 is LGHNA and CDR2 is YNFKEQ. The CDR3 extends over 15 amino acids. The ends were cut back, 4 bases at V and 6 bases at J, with 16 bases in the middle. Here the CDR3 reads CASSPAGRAVQPQHF. CDR3 bases: TGTGCCAGCAGCCCCGCCGGGAGGGCTGTTCAGCCCCAGCATTTT.

The CDR3 DNA is TGTGCCAGCTATTCGACAGGAGTGAACACTGAAGCTTTCTTT. It is translated as CASYSTGVNTEAFF. V usage is TRBV7-3 and J usage is TRBJ1-1, with a possible D match to TRBD1 (6 bases). This CDR3 has 14 amino acids. Trimming stripped 8 bases from V and 0 bases from J, with 13 bases between. The germline V gene encodes CDR1 SGHTA and CDR2 FQGTGA. Supplemented by reference TRBV7-3 and TRBJ1-1, the full variable domain reads GAGVSQTPSNKVTEKGKYVELRCDPISGHTALYWYRQSLGQGPEFLIYFQGTGAADDSGLPNDRFFAVRPEGSVSTLKIQRTERGDSAVYLCASYSTGVNTEAFFGQGTRLTVV.

The V gene is TRBV10-2, the J gene TRBJ1-2; 7 nucleotides agree with TRBD1. V was pared by 0 bases and J by 4 bases, with 8 bases of the junction left unmatched. Looked up from germline, CDR1 is WSHSY and CDR2 is SAAADI. This CDR3 is built from 16 residues. CDR3 amino acids: CASSESIQGVLYGYTF. The CDR3 nucleotides are TGCGCCAGCAGTGAGTCGATCCAGGGGGTTCTCTATGGCTACACCTTC.

This clone came up a few times. The chain employs TRBV19 and TRBJ2-7; possible D gene TRBD1, 6 bases. V dropped 1 base and J dropped 4 bases, with 17 bases sitting between them. Looked up from germline, CDR1 is LNHDA and CDR2 is SQIVND (reference sequence). The CDR3 has 16 amino acids. This CDR3 is CASSIGQESQIYEQYF. The CDR3 DNA reads as TGTGCCAGTAGTATAGGACAGGAGTCTCAAATTTACGAGCAGTACTTC.

The V and J genes are TRBV7-4 and TRBJ1-5; 7 bases align to TRBD1. Germline CDR1 reads SGHVT; CDR2 reads SQSDAQ. This CDR3 is 15 amino acids long. V shed 5 bases, J shed 0 bases, and the junction held 4 bases outside the gene matches. The CDR3 here is CASSGGTVSNQPQHF. The CDR3 bases are TGTGCCAGCAGCGGGGGGACAGTTAGCAATCAGCCCCAGCATTTT. The entire variable domain, with the rest obtained from reference TRBV7-4 and TRBJ1-5, is as follows: GAGVSQSPRYKVAKRGRDVALRCDSISGHVTLYWYRQTLGQGSEVLTYSQSDAQRDKSGRPSGRFSAERPERSVSTLKIQRTEQGDSAVYLCASSGGTVSNQPQHFGDGTRLSIL.

The rearrangement joins TRBV3-1 (or the pseudogene TRBV3-2) to TRBJ2-1; 11 bases line up with TRBD2. The V gene end was trimmed by 1 base and the J gene end by 0 bases; junction bases not matched to a gene: 2. The CDR3 is made up of 17 amino acids. Germline CDR1 reads LGHDT; CDR2 reads YNNKEL (reference sequence). The DNA for the CDR3 is TGTGCCAGCAGCCAAGGACTAGCGGGGAGCTCCTACAATGAGCAGTTCTTC. Its translation is CASSQGLAGSSYNEQFF.

The chain joins TRBV7-9 to TRBJ2-3; the D gene is possibly TRBD2 (6 bases). The V gene lost 5 bases and the J gene lost 1 base, with 16 bases spanning the gap. CDR1 and CDR2 from the germline V gene are SEHNR and FQNEAQ (reference sequence). The CDR3 is 16 amino acids. The CDR3 loop reads CASSGIQGGGTDTQYF. The CDR3 coding sequence is TGTGCCAGCAGCGGTATTCAGGGCGGGGGCACAGATACGCAGTATTTT.

The chain employs TRBV12-3 or TRBV12-4 and TRBJ2-1, with no clear D. The V and J ends lost 8 bases and 7 bases respectively, with 9 bases between them. This CDR3 is 11 amino acids long. For the CDR3, the DNA is TGTGCCAGCTGGCCCCCGAATGAGCAGTTCTTC. Protein: CASWPPNEQFF.

This clone has just one count. The chain uses TRBV28 and TRBJ2-1, with TRBD1 matching over 9 bases. Germline values: CDR1 MDHEN, CDR2 SYDVKM. V trimming: 9 bases; J trimming: 9 bases; junction bases outside the gene matches: 15. The CDR3 loop spans 15 amino acids. This CDR3 reads CASTKTGTGRIEQFF. The CDR3 nucleotides read TGTGCCAGTACTAAAACCGGGACAGGGAGGATTGAGCAGTTCTTC.

The chain is built from TRBV10-1 and TRBJ2-5; 9 nucleotides align to TRBD2. In germline, CDR1 is WNHNN, CDR2 SYGVQD (reference sequence). The V segment lost 0 bases and the J segment 1 base; nucleotides outside the gene matches: 9. The CDR3 spans 18 residues. CDR3 nucleotide sequence: TGCGCCAGCAGTGAGTCGAGGGGGAAACTAGCGGGCCAAGAGACCCAGTACTTC. It codes for CASSESRGKLAGQETQYF.

The CDR3 sequence: CASSLTGGGLNQPQHF. Written as DNA, the CDR3 is TGCGCCAGCAGCTTGACAGGGGGCGGGCTCAATCAGCCCCAGCATTTT. The genes are TRBV4-1 and TRBJ1-5; TRBD1 aligns across 10 bases. Germline trimming cut 5 bases from V and 3 bases from J; bases unmatched to any gene: 7. Germline assignment: CDR1 MGHRA and CDR2 YSYEKL. The CDR3 totals 16 residues.

The chain is built from TRBV12-3 or TRBV12-4 and TRBJ1-2; the D is unclear. Trimming stripped 6 bases from V and 4 bases from J, with 6 bases between. The CDR3 is 11 residues long. The CDR3 is CASSYVYGYTF. In DNA form, the CDR3 reads TGTGCCAGCAGCTACGTCTATGGCTACACCTTC.

The V call is TRBV19, the J call TRBJ2-2; the D is unclear. There are 16 residues in the CDR3. V lost 6 bases and J lost 2, with 16 bases in between. The V gene's germline CDR1 is LNHDA and CDR2 SQIVND (reference sequence). This CDR3 reads CASRTPRGLNTGELFF. CDR3 bases: TGTGCCAGTAGAACCCCCAGAGGCTTAAACACCGGGGAGCTGTTTTTT.

The V gene is TRBV18, the J gene TRBJ2-3; no reliable D call. V lost 0 bases and J 2 bases, leaving 12 bases between the germline ends. The V gene's germline CDR1 is KGHSH and CDR2 LQKENI. CDR3 length equals 16 residues. The CDR3 protein is CASSPPSNLNTDTQYF. The CDR3 bases are TGTGCCAGCTCACCACCGTCTAATCTTAACACAGATACGCAGTATTTT. The full variable domain, in which reference TRBV18 and TRBJ2-3 provide the parts outside the CDR3, is NAGVMQNPRHLVRRRGQEARLRCSPMKGHSHVYWYRQLPEEGLKFMVYLQKENIIDESGMPKERFSAEFPKEGPSILRIQQVVRGDSAAYFCASSPPSNLNTDTQYFGPGTRLTVL.

The genes are TRBV21-1 and TRBJ1-5; the table's D call, TRBD1, has no DNA check behind it. TRBV21-1 is tagged as a pseudogene. The CDR3 loop spans 14 amino acids. This chain's CDR3 is CASSSPQINQPQHF. In nucleotides, the CDR3 is TGTGCCAGCAGCAGTCCTCAGATCAATCAGCCCCAGCATTTT.

This sequence joins TRBV27 and TRBJ1-6, with 8 bases fitting TRBD1. Germline V gene data show CDR1 as MNHEY and CDR2 as SMNVEV (reference sequence). CDR3 length: 17 residues. The V gene end was trimmed by 1 base and the J gene end by 7 bases; junction bases not matched to a gene: 9. CDR3 residues: CASSLLATGEGNSPLHF. The CDR3 coding sequence is TGTGCCAGCAGTTTATTGGCGACAGGGGAGGGGAATTCACCCCTCCACTTT.

V and J are TRBV3-1 (or the pseudogene TRBV3-2) and TRBJ2-5; 10 bases match TRBD2. This CDR3 is built from 15 residues. Germline lookup yields CDR1 LGHDT and CDR2 YNNKEL (reference sequence). V lost 7 bases, J lost 5 bases, and 10 bases stayed unmatched. The CDR3 DNA reads TGTGCCAGCATCCGAGGGACTAGCGCTGGGGAGACCCAGTACTTC. Translation: CASIRGTSAGETQYF.